These 17 T cell receptor beta chains came from one sample sequenced in a study of T cell repertoires in cytomegalovirus infection. TCRdb processed the reads anew with MiXCR; each CDR3 protein has one entry. The sample includes hundreds of thousands of distinct CDR3 sequences, 30% to 40% of them seen just once. Source material: PBMCs. These receptors were taken from a human donor in good health (CMV status not recorded). Some clones in this sample may be carry-over from other donors' samples.

V gene TRBV6-1 combines with J gene TRBJ2-7; no definite D call. In germline, CDR1 is MNHNS, CDR2 SASEGT. The CDR3 loop spans 14 amino acids. Trimming stripped 5 bases from V and 2 bases from J, with 13 bases between. The CDR3 coding sequence is TGTGCCAGCAGTCCCAGTGGAGTAGCCTACGAGCAGTACTTC. It encodes CASSPSGVAYEQYF.

V and J are TRBV4-2 and TRBJ1-6; TRBD1 might be the D (6 bases). The V end lost 3 bases, the J end lost 12 bases, and 18 bases lay between the germline ends. CDR1 and CDR2 (germline): LGHNA, YNFKEQ. This CDR3 comprises 15 residues. The CDR3 DNA reads TGTGCCAGCAGCCAGACACGGGACCTAGGGGGACCCCTCCACTTT. Its translation: CASSQTRDLGGPLHF.

CDR3 DNA: TGTGCCAGCCGGGACAGGGGTGGTTCTGGGGCCAACGTCCTGACTTTC. Encoded protein: CASRDRGGSGANVLTF. This chain uses TRBV19 with TRBJ2-6, with 10 bases matching TRBD1. The CDR3 spans 16 residues. The V gene's germline CDR1 is LNHDA and CDR2 SQIVND (reference sequence). J gave up 1 base and V 9 bases, and 6 bases lay outside the gene matches.

The chain has TRBV6-5 and TRBJ2-2; unclear D gene. CDR1 MNHEY and CDR2 SVGAGI come from the germline V gene. V lost 8 bases, J lost 1 base, and 11 bases lay in between. CDR3 length: 14 amino acids. The CDR3 DNA reads TGTGCCAGCGCCCCTCGGTGGAACACCGGGGAGCTGTTTTTT. Translating gives CASAPRWNTGELFF.

Turning to this clonotype: The missing conserved phenylalanine or tryptophan at the end of this CDR3 makes a read error likely. It is unclear where the CDR3 begins or ends on the DNA, so no DNA is shown, and the CDR3 is as TCRdb lists it. The chain is built from TRBV4-3 and TRBJ2-1; the table names TRBD2, a call not compared with the DNA. The CDR3 adds up to 13 amino acids, both ends counted. Germline CDR1 is LGHNA and CDR2 is YSLEER. This CDR3 is CASSQDRSGEQLL.

V and J are TRBV6-2 or TRBV6-3 and TRBJ2-7; D might be TRBD2 (6 bases). The CDR3 spans 13 residues. Germline CDR1 MNHEY, CDR2 SVGEGT. V lost 0 bases to trimming and J lost 6 bases, with 9 bases between them. Here the CDR3 DNA reads TGTGCCAGCAGTTACTCGGAGGGATCCGAGCAGTACTTC. This codes for CASSYSEGSEQYF.

The chain combines TRBV7-9 with TRBJ2-7; D may be TRBD1 (6 bases). Germline V gene sequence: CDR1 SEHNR, CDR2 FQNEAQ (reference sequence). The CDR3 spans 15 residues. Trimming took 5 bases from V and 0 from J, leaving 14 bases between them. CDR3: CASSAPGHSSYEQYF. The CDR3 DNA sequence: TGTGCCAGCAGCGCACCGGGACATAGCTCCTACGAGCAGTACTTC.

This clonotype was counted only a few times. The chain couples TRBV7-6 to TRBJ2-1; 8 bases map to TRBD2. Trimming cost V 6 bases and J 0 bases; bases outside gene matches: 4. Germline V gives CDR1 SGHVS, CDR2 FNYEAQ. This CDR3 spans 15 amino acids. The CDR3 reads CASSERGSSYNEQFF. In nucleotides, the CDR3 is TGTGCCAGCAGTGAGCGGGGGAGCTCCTACAATGAGCAGTTCTTC.

The chain recombines TRBV27 with TRBJ1-2; D ambiguous. V was clipped by 0 bases and J by 8 bases, with 13 bases between them. Germline V gene data show CDR1 as MNHEY and CDR2 as SMNVEV (reference sequence). This CDR3 has 14 amino acids. CDR3 nucleotide sequence: TGTGCCAGCAGTTTATCGTACCCGTTGGCCGGCTACACCTTC. It encodes CASSLSYPLAGYTF.

Notes on this clonotype: Since the CDR3 does not end with the conserved phenylalanine or tryptophan, this likely comes from a read error. This chain joins TRBV19 and TRBJ1-1, with a possible D match to TRBD1 (5 bases). CDR3 length: 14 amino acids. V dropped 5 bases and J dropped 1 base, with 11 bases sitting between them. Germline V gene data show CDR1 as LNHDA and CDR2 as SQIVND (reference sequence). Here the CDR3 DNA reads TGTGCCAGTAGTCGACAGTTTGGGAACACTGAAGCTTTCTGT. It translates to CASSRQFGNTEAFC.

Remarks on this clonotype: A read error may account for a junction end that differs from germline. The chain links TRBV12-3 or TRBV12-4 to TRBJ1-4; D unclear. This CDR3 spans 11 amino acids. As DNA, the CDR3 is TGTGCCAGCAGTTTAGGGCAAACTCGGGTTTTT. It encodes CASSLGQTRVF.

This clonotype has a handful of counts. V is TRBV6-2 or TRBV6-3 and J is TRBJ2-1, with 11 bases fitting TRBD1. Trimming removed 6 bases from V and 8 bases from J; junction bases left unmatched: 6. This CDR3 spans 14 amino acids. CDR1 and CDR2 (germline): MNHEY, SVGEGT. CDR3 sequence reads: CASSGTGGGDEQFF. CDR3 coding DNA: TGTGCCAGCAGCGGGACAGGGGGAGGGGATGAGCAGTTCTTC.

The rearrangement uses TRBV20-1 and TRBJ2-5, with TRBD1 identical over 7 bases. The germline V gene encodes CDR1 DFQATT and CDR2 SNEGSKA (reference sequence). V shed 2 bases and J 2 bases; nucleotides not matched to a gene: 5. This CDR3 spans 14 amino acids. CDR3 bases: TGCAGTGCTAGACCCGGGACAGTGCAAGAGACCCAGTACTTC. Encoded protein: CSARPGTVQETQYF.

As DNA, the CDR3 is TGTGCCAGCAGCTTAGCGCCGGGACAGACGCAGTACTTC. It specifies CASSLAPGQTQYF. V and J are TRBV7-9 and TRBJ2-7, with 7 bases that match TRBD1. CDR1 SEHNR and CDR2 FQNEAQ come from the germline V gene (reference sequence). Losses at the gene ends were 0 bases for V and 9 bases for J; bases not matched to a gene: 5. The CDR3 extends over 13 amino acids.

The chain joins TRBV20-1 to TRBJ1-1, with D uncertain. V dropped 0 bases and J dropped 7 bases, with 21 bases sitting between them. This CDR3 is 16 amino acids long. CDR1 is DFQATT and CDR2 is SNEGSKA in the germline V gene (reference sequence). The CDR3 sequence is CSARDRPSRVKYEAFF. The CDR3 DNA reads TGCAGTGCTAGAGATCGACCGTCCAGAGTAAAGTATGAAGCTTTCTTT.

This clonotype was detected a few times. The V call is TRBV28, the J call TRBJ2-5; 9 bases agree with TRBD2. Germline CDR1 is MDHEN and CDR2 is SYDVKM. Trimming cost V 3 bases and J 5 bases; bases outside gene matches: 10. The CDR3 consists of 16 residues. The CDR3 spells CASSFSGGAEEETQYF. CDR3 nucleotide sequence: TGTGCCAGCAGTTTTAGCGGGGGAGCTGAGGAGGAGACCCAGTACTTC.

This chain uses TRBV20-1 with TRBJ2-7, with 8 bases aligning to TRBD2. The CDR3 is made up of 14 amino acids. Germline assignment: CDR1 DFQATT and CDR2 SNEGSKA (reference sequence). V was pared by 1 base and J by 3 bases, with 5 bases of the junction left unmatched. The CDR3 region has the DNA TGCAGTGCTAGAGTCGGGGGGGATTACTACGAGCAGTACTTC. Translation: CSARVGGDYYEQYF.